Sequencing of this T cell receptor (beta chain) was carried out in a study of cytomegalovirus exposure and HLA in healthy donors. Study-level results: Most CMV-associated TCR beta chains appeared HLA-restricted in a later analysis. Some 17,000 TCR beta sequences were associated with HLA alleles at 0.05 false discovery rate in a later analysis.

Vbeta (60) and Jbeta (13) primers were used in the PCR. Produced via immunoSEQ multiplex PCR; TCRdb's table is partial and in-frame only. The sample lists roughly 120,000 clones; around 69% were seen once. This clone was observed a handful of times. The antigen is unknown. The CDR3 consists of 14 residues. The germline V gene has CDR1 SGHVS and CDR2 FNYEAQ. With 2 bases removed from V and 2 bases from J, the gap between germline ends came to 10 bases. This sequence joins TRBV7-6 and TRBJ2-7, with D perhaps TRBD2 (7 bases). This receptor was identified in a man in his forties or fifties in good health and CMV-seropositive. Sequenced sample: PBMCs. The CDR3 coding sequence is TGTGCCAGCAGCTTAACGGGGGGCGCCTACGAGCAGTACTTC. The encoded protein is CASSLTGGAYEQYF.